This T cell receptor (beta chain) was sequenced in a study of cytomegalovirus exposure and HLA in healthy donors. Study-wide results and limits: CMV antigen specificity of a few CMV-associated chains was confirmed in vitro. The investigators catalogued 150 or so TCR beta chains as cytomegalovirus-associated.

Assay: immunoSEQ multiplex PCR; the TCRdb copy retains only in-frame clones and omits some. The sample lists 50,000 to 70,000 clones, 90% to 95% occurring once. Points on this clone: Its specificity is not known.

The V gene's germline CDR1 is SGHRS and CDR2 YFSETQ. The CDR3 length is 13 residues. Trimming at V came to 8 bases and at J to 4 bases, leaving 5 bases not matched to a gene. The sample comprised PBMCs. This clonotype was sampled from a young woman in good health and CMV-seropositive. The chain recombines TRBV5-1 with TRBJ1-3; 8 positions agree with TRBD1. CDR3 sequence reads: CARSDRGGNTIYF. CDR3 in DNA: TGCGCCAGATCCGACAGGGGAGGAAACACCATATATTTT.